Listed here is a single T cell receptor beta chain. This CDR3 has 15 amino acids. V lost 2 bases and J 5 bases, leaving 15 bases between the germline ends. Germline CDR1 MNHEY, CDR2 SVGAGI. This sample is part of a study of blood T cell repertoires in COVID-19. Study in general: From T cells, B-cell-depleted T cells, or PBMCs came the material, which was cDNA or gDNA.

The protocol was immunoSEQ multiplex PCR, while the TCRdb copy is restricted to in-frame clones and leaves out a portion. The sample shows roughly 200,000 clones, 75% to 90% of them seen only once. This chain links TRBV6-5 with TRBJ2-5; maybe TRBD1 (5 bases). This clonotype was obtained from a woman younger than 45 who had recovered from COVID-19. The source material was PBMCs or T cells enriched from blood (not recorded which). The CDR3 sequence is CASSYRGGLKETQYF. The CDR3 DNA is TGTGCCAGCAGTTACAGGGGTGGTCTGAAGGAGACCCAGTACTTC.